This is a list of T cell receptor beta chains from one sample in a study of regulatory T cells in long-lasting Graves disease. One entry per CDR3 protein results from TCRdb running MiXCR on the multiplex PCR reads. The table lists 450,000 to 600,000 distinct CDR3 sequences, approximately 13% of them singletons. This sample also appeared in a second study, on T cells in Graves' hyperthyroidism and ophthalmopathy.

Sequences were derived from peripheral blood mononuclear cells (PBMCs), sampled at new diagnosis, from a patient treated with antithyroid drugs. Receptors were obtained from a man in his thirties or forties with Graves disease. Each CDR3 is given with its conserved first and last residue. The D gene is left open where the match is weak. For some rows the clone size is stated as once, few or many, or as a class when expanded; others skip it.

J gene: TRBJ2-5; clone size: many; D gene: TRBD2; V gene: TRBV12-3/TRBV12-4; CDR3 protein: CASSPPWRESGETQYF; CDR3 DNA: TGTGCCAGCAGTCCCCCCTGGCGGGAGAGTGGAGAGACCCAGTACTTC
J gene: TRBJ1-4; clone size: many; D gene: -; V gene: TRBV4-1; CDR3 protein: CASSQELHPTYNEKLFF; CDR3 DNA: TGCGCCAGCAGCCAAGAGTTGCACCCAACCTATAATGAAAAACTGTTTTTT
J gene: TRBJ2-1; clone size: many; D gene: -; V gene: TRBV18; CDR3 protein: CASSPTREQFF; CDR3 DNA: TGTGCCAGCTCACCAACCCGTGAGCAGTTCTTC
J gene: TRBJ2-2; clone size: few; D gene: -; V gene: TRBV19; CDR3 protein: CASSKPETGELFF; CDR3 DNA: TGTGCCAGTAGTAAACCCGAAACCGGGGAGCTGTTTTTT
J gene: TRBJ2-1; clone size: many; D gene: -; V gene: TRBV7-2; CDR3 protein: CASSLVAVSYNEQFF; CDR3 DNA: TGTGCCAGCAGCTTAGTAGCTGTGTCCTACAATGAGCAGTTCTTC
J gene: TRBJ1-3; clone size: -; D gene: -; V gene: TRBV12-3/TRBV12-4; CDR3 protein: CASSPERARNTIYF; CDR3 DNA: TGTGCCAGCAGTCCGGAAAGAGCTAGAAACACCATATATTTT
J gene: TRBJ2-7; clone size: many; D gene: TRBD2; V gene: TRBV9; CDR3 protein: CASSVGTSGSYEQYF; CDR3 DNA: TGTGCCAGCAGCGTAGGGACTAGCGGGAGTTACGAGCAGTACTTC
J gene: TRBJ2-3; clone size: many; D gene: -; V gene: TRBV2; CDR3 protein: CASSQGAVSTDTQYF; CDR3 DNA: TGTGCCAGCAGTCAAGGTGCGGTCAGCACAGATACGCAGTATTTT
J gene: TRBJ2-7; clone size: -; D gene: TRBD2; V gene: TRBV28; CDR3 protein: CASRRTSEYEQYF; CDR3 DNA: TGTGCCAGCAGGCGCACTAGCGAATACGAGCAGTACTTC
J gene: TRBJ2-3; clone size: -; D gene: TRBD2; V gene: TRBV20-1; CDR3 protein: CSAGGLAGGDTQYF; CDR3 DNA: TGCAGTGCTGGGGGGCTAGCGGGAGGAGATACGCAGTATTTT
J gene: TRBJ2-3; clone size: many; D gene: -; V gene: TRBV20-1; CDR3 protein: CSARDRRLGDTQYF; CDR3 DNA: TGCAGTGCTAGAGATAGGCGTCTTGGAGATACGCAGTATTTT
J gene: TRBJ1-6; clone size: -; D gene: -; V gene: TRBV30; CDR3 protein: CAWRAGSNSPLHF; CDR3 DNA: TGTGCCTGGAGGGCAGGGAGTAATTCACCCCTCCACTTT
J gene: TRBJ1-5; clone size: many; D gene: TRBD1; V gene: TRBV10-3; CDR3 protein: CAISSAGQDNQPQHF; CDR3 DNA: TGTGCCATCAGCAGCGCGGGACAGGACAATCAGCCCCAGCATTTT
J gene: TRBJ1-1; clone size: many; D gene: -; V gene: TRBV19; CDR3 protein: CASSIGYRNTEAFF; CDR3 DNA: TGTGCCAGTAGTATAGGTTACAGGAACACTGAAGCTTTCTTT
J gene: TRBJ2-7; clone size: -; D gene: TRBD2; V gene: TRBV11-1; CDR3 protein: CAIGGVNYEQYF; CDR3 DNA: TGTGCCATCGGGGGGGTGAACTACGAGCAGTACTTC
J gene: TRBJ1-1; clone size: -; D gene: TRBD1; V gene: TRBV9; CDR3 protein: CASSPQRQGQENTEAFF; CDR3 DNA: TGTGCCAGCAGCCCTCAGCGACAGGGTCAGGAGAACACTGAAGCTTTCTTT
J gene: TRBJ2-1; clone size: many; D gene: TRBD2; V gene: TRBV7-9; CDR3 protein: CASSSPGLAGLNEQFF; CDR3 DNA: TGTGCCAGCAGCTCCCCCGGACTAGCAGGTTTGAATGAGCAGTTCTTC
J gene: TRBJ2-7; clone size: -; D gene: TRBD2; V gene: TRBV30; CDR3 protein: CAWSLGLAGSEQYF; CDR3 DNA: TGTGCCTGGAGTTTGGGACTAGCGGGAAGCGAGCAGTACTTC
J gene: TRBJ2-5; clone size: many; D gene: -; V gene: TRBV29-1; CDR3 protein: CSVSDSSKTQYF; CDR3 DNA: TGCAGCGTCTCGGACAGTTCGAAGACCCAGTACTTC
J gene: TRBJ2-1; clone size: -; D gene: -; V gene: TRBV20-1; CDR3 protein: CSARDMDNRGGEQFF; CDR3 DNA: TGCAGTGCTAGAGATATGGACAATCGAGGCGGTGAGCAGTTCTTC
J gene: TRBJ1-5; clone size: many; D gene: -; V gene: TRBV7-2; CDR3 protein: CASSLVGWIGASNQPQHF; CDR3 DNA: TGTGCCAGCAGCTTAGTCGGGTGGATAGGGGCTAGCAATCAGCCCCAGCATTTT
J gene: TRBJ2-1; clone size: many; D gene: -; V gene: TRBV12-3/TRBV12-4; CDR3 protein: CASSLLRYNEQFF; CDR3 DNA: TGTGCCAGCAGTTTATTACGGTACAATGAGCAGTTCTTC
J gene: TRBJ2-7; clone size: -; D gene: -; V gene: TRBV6-4; CDR3 protein: CASSDGRGITYEQYF; CDR3 DNA: TGTGCCAGCAGTGACGGAAGGGGGATCACCTACGAGCAGTACTTC
J gene: TRBJ2-1; clone size: many; D gene: -; V gene: TRBV11-2; CDR3 protein: CASSPGRGQFF; CDR3 DNA: TGTGCCAGCAGCCCTGGCCGGGGGCAGTTCTTC
J gene: TRBJ1-1; clone size: -; D gene: -; V gene: TRBV20-1; CDR3 protein: CSGLRGNTGAFF; CDR3 DNA: TGCAGTGGATTAAGGGGCAACACTGGAGCTTTCTTT
J gene: TRBJ2-2; clone size: -; D gene: -; V gene: TRBV29-1; CDR3 protein: CSVAAGNTGELFF; CDR3 DNA: TGCAGCGTTGCAGCGGGTAACACCGGGGAGCTGTTTTTT
J gene: TRBJ2-1; clone size: many; D gene: -; V gene: TRBV6-2/TRBV6-3; CDR3 protein: CASSYEAGLSYNEQFF; CDR3 DNA: TGTGCCAGCAGTTACGAAGCGGGTCTTTCCTACAATGAGCAGTTCTTC
J gene: TRBJ2-5; clone size: many; D gene: TRBD2; V gene: TRBV4-1; CDR3 protein: CASSPMGGETQYF; CDR3 DNA: TGCGCCAGCAGCCCAATGGGGGGGGAGACCCAGTACTTC
J gene: TRBJ2-7; clone size: many; D gene: TRBD2; V gene: TRBV27; CDR3 protein: CASSLSMALGTINYEQYF; CDR3 DNA: TGTGCCAGCAGTTTATCGATGGCCCTTGGGACTATCAACTACGAGCAGTACTTC
J gene: TRBJ1-2; clone size: few; D gene: -; V gene: TRBV30; CDR3 protein: CAWSGPETLPNYGYTF; CDR3 DNA: TGTGCCTGGAGTGGGCCAGAGACACTACCTAACTATGGCTACACCTTC
J gene: TRBJ1-6; clone size: -; D gene: -; V gene: TRBV3-1; CDR3 protein: CASSAVRRGNSPLHF; CDR3 DNA: TGTGCCAGCAGCGCGGTCCGCCGCGGCAATTCACCCCTCCACTTT
J gene: TRBJ1-1; clone size: few; D gene: TRBD1; V gene: TRBV6-1; CDR3 protein: CASSQPDRTRSEAFF; CDR3 DNA: TGTGCCAGCAGCCAACCGGACAGGACACGAAGTGAAGCTTTCTTT
J gene: TRBJ2-1; clone size: many; D gene: TRBD2; V gene: TRBV20-1; CDR3 protein: CSCEQTSGYNEQFF; CDR3 DNA: TGCAGTTGTGAACAGACTAGCGGATACAATGAGCAGTTCTTC
J gene: TRBJ2-1; clone size: many; D gene: TRBD2; V gene: TRBV12-3/TRBV12-4; CDR3 protein: CASSLGTSVLSNEQFF; CDR3 DNA: TGTGCCAGCAGTTTAGGGACTAGCGTACTATCAAATGAGCAGTTCTTC
J gene: TRBJ2-7; clone size: -; D gene: -; V gene: TRBV28; CDR3 protein: CASKRTYFPHKQYF; CDR3 DNA: TGTGCCAGCAAAAGGACATATTTTCCCCACAAGCAGTACTTC
J gene: TRBJ1-5; clone size: many; D gene: -; V gene: TRBV3-1; CDR3 protein: CASSQEGRRPQHF; CDR3 DNA: TGTGCCAGCAGCCAAGAGGGGCGACGGCCCCAGCATTTT
J gene: TRBJ1-1; clone size: many; D gene: -; V gene: TRBV2; CDR3 protein: CASREETVEAFF; CDR3 DNA: TGTGCCAGCAGAGAAGAGACCGTTGAAGCTTTCTTT
J gene: TRBJ1-2; clone size: few; D gene: -; V gene: TRBV20-1; CDR3 protein: CSALIPGRVYGYTF; CDR3 DNA: TGCAGTGCCCTAATCCCGGGACGCGTCTATGGCTACACCTTC
J gene: TRBJ1-1; clone size: many; D gene: -; V gene: TRBV5-1; CDR3 protein: CASSSGHLSTEAFF; CDR3 DNA: TGCGCCAGCAGCTCGGGACACCTGAGCACTGAAGCTTTCTTT
J gene: TRBJ2-4; clone size: many; D gene: -; V gene: TRBV7-9; CDR3 protein: CASRRDTGNIQYF; CDR3 DNA: TGTGCCAGCAGGCGAGATACTGGGAACATTCAGTACTTC
J gene: TRBJ1-6; clone size: many; D gene: TRBD1; V gene: TRBV7-9; CDR3 protein: CASSTWDRGSPLHF; CDR3 DNA: TGTGCCAGCAGCACCTGGGACAGGGGTTCACCCCTCCACTTT
J gene: TRBJ1-5; clone size: many; D gene: -; V gene: TRBV24-1; CDR3 protein: CATSDRKSAYSNQPQHF; CDR3 DNA: TGTGCCACCAGTGATCGTAAGTCGGCTTATAGCAATCAGCCCCAGCATTTT
J gene: TRBJ1-1; clone size: many; D gene: -; V gene: TRBV12-3/TRBV12-4; CDR3 protein: CASRPFGPNTEAFF; CDR3 DNA: TGTGCCAGCAGACCTTTTGGGCCGAACACTGAAGCTTTCTTT
J gene: TRBJ1-1; clone size: many; D gene: -; V gene: TRBV9; CDR3 protein: CASSVGLGGAEAFF; CDR3 DNA: TGTGCCAGCAGCGTGGGCCTTGGCGGGGCTGAAGCTTTCTTT
J gene: TRBJ1-5; clone size: many; D gene: -; V gene: TRBV29-1; CDR3 protein: CSVQIGALGQPQHF; CDR3 DNA: TGCAGCGTCCAAATAGGGGCTTTGGGACAGCCCCAGCATTTT
J gene: TRBJ2-3; clone size: many; D gene: -; V gene: TRBV27; CDR3 protein: CASSLYGEGVTFTDTQYF; CDR3 DNA: TGTGCCAGCAGTTTATACGGGGAGGGGGTAACATTCACAGATACGCAGTATTTT
J gene: TRBJ2-4; clone size: many; D gene: -; V gene: TRBV27; CDR3 protein: CASSLSGWSIQYF; CDR3 DNA: TGTGCCAGCAGTTTATCAGGGTGGAGCATTCAGTACTTC
J gene: TRBJ2-7; clone size: few; D gene: -; V gene: TRBV14; CDR3 protein: CASSQVQEQYF; CDR3 DNA: TGTGCCAGCAGCCAAGTCCAGGAGCAGTACTTC
J gene: TRBJ2-7; clone size: many; D gene: -; V gene: TRBV7-9; CDR3 protein: CASSERRQGPYEQYF; CDR3 DNA: TGTGCCAGCAGCGAACGGCGCCAGGGTCCCTACGAGCAGTACTTC
J gene: TRBJ2-1; clone size: -; D gene: -; V gene: TRBV19; CDR3 protein: CASRPFSIGYNEQFF; CDR3 DNA: TGTGCCAGTAGGCCCTTCAGCATCGGGTACAATGAGCAGTTCTTC